These 4 T cell receptor beta chains were sequenced from one sample in a study of shared clonotypes between healthy human individuals. The method was immunoSEQ multiplex PCR; TCRdb's version includes in-frame clones alone and lacks a portion of them. The data contain millions of clones, 85% to 95% of them seen just once; the ten biggest clones take up around 1.7%. CD8 cells classed as naive were CD45RO-negative and positively selected for CCR7, excluding terminally differentiated effector memory CD45RA+ cells. The sample consisted of naive CD8+ T cells from PBMCs. Source of these receptors: a man younger than 35 in good health. Some clones in this sample may be carry-over from other donors' samples.

The chain is built from TRBV11-1 and TRBJ1-1; TRBD1 might be the D (5 bases). The CDR3 is 14 amino acids. Germline loops: CDR1 SGHAT, CDR2 FQDESV (reference sequence). Trimming cost V 5 bases and J 5 bases, with 15 bases left between them. The DNA for the CDR3 is TGTGCCAGCAGCCCCCACGTATGGGGGACTGAAGCTTTCTTT. Translated, it gives CASSPHVWGTEAFF. The variable domain in full, completed from reference TRBV11-1 and TRBJ1-1, reads EAEVAQSPRYKITEKSQAVAFWCDPISGHATLYWYRQILGQGPELLVQFQDESVVDDSQLPKDRFSAERLKGVDSTLKIQPAELGDSAMYLCASSPHVWGTEAFFGQGTRLTVV.

The chain has TRBV7-9 and TRBJ2-7, with 10 bases aligning to TRBD2. Per the germline V gene, CDR1 is SEHNR and CDR2 is FQNEAQ (reference sequence). The V gene end was trimmed by 5 bases and the J gene end by 2 bases; junction bases not matched to a gene: 9. The CDR3 runs 16 residues. As DNA, the CDR3 is TGTGCCAGCAGCATATTCACCAGCGGGAGGGCCTACGAGCAGTACTTC. Translated: CASSIFTSGRAYEQYF.

The chain has TRBV5-4 and TRBJ1-2; a possible D gene is TRBD1 (5 bases). This CDR3 contains 14 residues. Germline CDR1 and CDR2: SGHNT and YYREEE (reference sequence). V gave up 2 bases and J gave up 4 bases, with 12 bases separating them. The CDR3 spells CASSFGTDPYGYTF. CDR3 sequence (DNA): TGTGCCAGCAGCTTCGGGACGGACCCCTATGGCTACACCTTC.

J is TRBJ2-5 and V is TRBV7-6; 14 nucleotides align to TRBD2. The better agreement between TRBJ2-7 and the DNA end casts doubt on the J call. The CDR3 spans 17 residues. Germline V gives CDR1 SGHVS, CDR2 FNYEAQ. CDR3 coding DNA: TGTGCCAGCAGCTCGGGACTAGCGGGAGATGTATCCTACGAGCAGTACTTC. Translated, it gives CASSSGLAGDVSYEQYF.